The next 27 T cell receptor beta chains were all read from a single sample in a study of blood T cell repertoires in COVID-19. TCRdb keeps only in-frame clones here, not all; method: immunoSEQ multiplex PCR. Counted here are 70,000 to 95,000 clones, approximately 90% occurring once; the ten biggest clones make up approximately 4.8%. The specimen was peripheral blood. Receptor source: a woman older than 75 with active COVID-19.

CDR3 nucleotides: TGTGCCAGTAGTATGACTAGGAGAGGAGACATTCAGTACTTC. It yields the protein CASSMTRRGDIQYF. The chain has TRBV19 and TRBJ2-4; D may be TRBD2 (6 bases). Germline V CDR1 and CDR2: LNHDA, SQIVND (reference sequence). The V end lost 3 bases, the J end lost 8 bases, and 14 bases lay between the germline ends. The CDR3 has 14 amino acids.

This sequence joins TRBV5-4 and TRBJ1-2, with 9 bases matching TRBD1. J gave up 0 bases and V 6 bases, and 3 bases lay outside the gene matches. CDR3 size: 14 residues. Germline V CDR1 and CDR2: SGHNT, YYREEE (reference sequence). The CDR3 sequence: CASTRTGANYGYTF. The CDR3 bases are TGTGCCAGCACCCGGACAGGGGCTAACTATGGCTACACCTTC.

The chain links TRBV15 to TRBJ2-5; TRBD1 aligns across 9 bases. The trim removed 3 bases at V and 5 bases at J, leaving 7 bases unmatched. The CDR3 spans 15 residues. Per the germline V gene, CDR1 is LNHNV and CDR2 is YYDKDF (reference sequence). The CDR3 DNA follows: TGTGCCACCAGCAGCCGGACAGGGGTACAGGAGACCCAGTACTTC. It specifies CATSSRTGVQETQYF.

The chain carries TRBV27 and TRBJ2-5, with 7 bases aligning to TRBD2. The CDR3 totals 14 residues. V trimming: 3 bases; J trimming: 5 bases; junction bases outside the gene matches: 6. Germline lookup yields CDR1 MNHEY and CDR2 SMNVEV (reference sequence). Here the CDR3 DNA reads TGTGCCAGCAGTTTTCGACGGGGGGTTGAGACCCAGTACTTC. Residues: CASSFRRGVETQYF.

The chain couples TRBV28 to TRBJ1-2, with a possible D match to TRBD1 (5 bases). Germline CDR1 and CDR2: MDHEN and SYDVKM. Trimming took off 6 bases at V and 8 bases at J, with 22 bases between the two ends. The CDR3 loop spans 15 amino acids. As DNA, the CDR3 is TGTGCCAGCAGCCGCCTGCTGGAGGGGTACAACGGCTACACCTTC. It yields the protein CASSRLLEGYNGYTF.

This clone was recorded a few times. J is TRBJ2-1 and V is TRBV27; 8 bases are a match to TRBD2. The CDR3 is 15 residues long. With 2 bases clipped from V and 10 bases from J, the junction kept 10 bases outside the gene matches. Germline CDR1 reads MNHEY; CDR2 reads SMNVEV (reference sequence). The CDR3 region is CASSLQRETPGEQFF. The CDR3 bases are TGTGCCAGCAGTTTACAGCGGGAGACCCCCGGAGAGCAGTTCTTC.

The CDR3 spells CSVVNQRGGEAFF. CDR3 bases: TGCAGCGTCGTAAACCAGAGGGGAGGTGAAGCTTTCTTT. This sequence joins TRBV29-1 and TRBJ1-1, with a possible D match to TRBD1 (5 bases). CDR1 SQVTM and CDR2 ANQGSEA come from the germline V gene. There are 13 residues in the CDR3. V was trimmed by 6 bases and J by 7 bases, leaving 18 bases between them. The full variable domain, completed using reference TRBV29-1 and TRBJ1-1, is SAVISQKPSRDICQRGTSLTIQCQVDSQVTMMFWYRQQPGQSLTLIATANQGSEATYESGFVIDKFPISRPNLTFSTLTVSNMSPEDSSIYLCSVVNQRGGEAFFGQGTRLTVV.

The chain joins TRBV18 to TRBJ2-5; 12 bases line up with TRBD2. The CDR3 runs to 15 residues. Germline CDR1 KGHSH, CDR2 LQKENI. The junction had 5 bases not matched to a gene; V was cut back by 5 bases and J by 4 bases. CDR3 in DNA: TGTGCCAGCTCAGCGACTAGCGGGAGTTTAGAGACCCAGTACTTC. Residues: CASSATSGSLETQYF.

This clone was recorded only once. The V and J genes are TRBV15 and TRBJ2-1, with D possibly being TRBD2 (5 bases). This CDR3 has 16 residues. Germline V lookup: CDR1 LNHNV, CDR2 YYDKDF (reference sequence). Trimming shortened V by 0 bases and J by 10 bases, and 19 bases separated the two germline ends. The CDR3 sequence: CATSRDSPAAPGEQFF. The CDR3 DNA follows: TGTGCCACCAGCAGAGATAGCCCAGCGGCCCCGGGGGAGCAGTTCTTC.

The chain combines TRBV27 with TRBJ2-7; 7 bases map to TRBD2. The V gene's germline CDR1 is MNHEY and CDR2 SMNVEV (reference sequence). V trimming: 4 bases; J trimming: 2 bases; junction bases outside the gene matches: 11. The CDR3 totals 16 residues. The CDR3, as DNA: TGTGCCAGCAGTTATCAGACTAGCACCCTCGCCTACGAGCAGTACTTC. Translated: CASSYQTSTLAYEQYF.

This chain joins TRBV19 and TRBJ1-5, with D possibly being TRBD1 (5 bases). The CDR3 length is 17 residues. Trimming took 2 bases from V and 0 from J, leaving 14 bases between them. Germline V gives CDR1 LNHDA, CDR2 SQIVND (reference sequence). DNA of the CDR3: TGTGCCAGTAGTATATCCAGGGCAGCTTATAGCAATCAGCCCCAGCATTTT. This sequence encodes CASSISRAAYSNQPQHF.

The V gene is TRBV19, the J gene TRBJ1-2; D ambiguous. Germline CDR1 LNHDA, CDR2 SQIVND (reference sequence). This CDR3 has 14 amino acids. Trimming removed 2 bases at V and 5 bases at J, with 12 bases between. The DNA of the CDR3 is TGTGCCAGTAGTATAAGAGCTTCTCCGTATGGCTACACCTTC. Translated: CASSIRASPYGYTF.

The chain recombines TRBV24-1 with TRBJ2-6; 10 bases fit TRBD1. Germline lookup yields CDR1 KGHDR and CDR2 SFDVKD. The CDR3 length is 16 residues. V lost 4 bases to trimming and J lost 2 bases; unmatched junction nucleotides: 1. This chain's CDR3 is CATSDGTGAGANVLTF. In nucleotides, the CDR3 is TGTGCCACCAGTGACGGGACAGGGGCTGGGGCCAACGTCCTGACTTTC.

As regards this clone: The junction does not match germline at one end; this may be a read error. The chain joins TRBV9 to TRBJ2-3, with a tentative D call TRBD1 (7 bases). Germline lookup yields CDR1 SGDLS and CDR2 YYNGEE. This CDR3 spans 12 amino acids. In DNA form, the CDR3 reads TGTGCCAGCAGCCCGGTGGAGGGGGCCCAGGTTTTT. This encodes CASSPVEGAQVF.

This sequence joins TRBV19 and TRBJ2-2, with D possibly TRBD1 on 6 matching bases. This CDR3 region has 14 residues. V was pared by 1 base and J by 8 bases, with 11 bases between. Germline loops: CDR1 LNHDA, CDR2 SQIVND (reference sequence). As DNA, the CDR3 is TGTGCCAGTAGTATAGCTCTGGGACAAGGGGAGCTGTTTTTT. As protein: CASSIALGQGELFF.

The chain employs TRBV6-5 and TRBJ2-2, with unresolved D. The V end lost 6 bases, the J end lost 0 bases, and 8 bases lay between the germline ends. The germline CDR1 and CDR2 sequences are MNHEY and SVGAGI. CDR3 size: 14 residues. CDR3 DNA: TGTGCCAGCAGGGAGATTTCGAACACCGGGGAGCTGTTTTTT. Protein sequence: CASREISNTGELFF.

This clone has only a few counts. V and J are TRBV4-1 and TRBJ1-3; D is possibly TRBD1 (6 bases). The germline gives CDR1 MGHRA, CDR2 YSYEKL. V was shortened by 0 bases and J by 3 bases, with 18 bases between the two germline ends. The CDR3 is 18 amino acids. The CDR3 DNA is TGCGCCAGCAGCCAAGACAGTGGACAGACAAACCTTGGAAACACCATATATTTT. Amino acid sequence: CASSQDSGQTNLGNTIYF.

V usage is TRBV25-1 and J usage is TRBJ2-2; D possibly corresponds to TRBD1 (5 bases). Germline-derived CDR1 and CDR2 are MGHDK and SYGVNS. This CDR3 contains 15 residues. Trimming left V 2 bases short and J 1 base short, with 8 bases between. The CDR3 nucleotides read TGTGCCAGCAGTGAAACCAGGGTGAACACCGGGGAGCTGTTTTTT. This sequence encodes CASSETRVNTGELFF.

The chain employs TRBV4-3 and TRBJ1-1; 9 nucleotides align to TRBD1. Trimming took 4 bases from V and 3 from J; bases not matched to a gene: 6. Germline CDR1 LGHNA, CDR2 YSLEER. This CDR3 region has 15 residues. CDR3 nucleotide sequence: TGCGCCAGCAGCCTGGGGACAGGGTTCGACACTGAAGCTTTCTTT. Translating it yields CASSLGTGFDTEAFF.

The sample holds one count of this clone. The chain combines TRBV7-3 with TRBJ2-3, with D possibly TRBD2 on 5 matching bases. V lost 0 bases, J lost 2 bases, and 9 bases lay in between. CDR1 SGHTA and CDR2 FQGTGA come from the germline V gene. The length of the CDR3 is 15 residues. The CDR3 nucleotides are TGTGCCAGCAGCTTAACCGGTAGCGACACAGATACGCAGTATTTT. Amino acid sequence: CASSLTGSDTDTQYF.

The rearrangement links TRBV15 to TRBJ1-1; maybe TRBD1 (6 bases). The CDR3 length is 15 residues. Trimming left V 1 base short and J 3 bases short, with 12 bases between. Looked up from germline, CDR1 is LNHNV and CDR2 is YYDKDF (reference sequence). The CDR3 loop reads CATSRGGGKDTEAFF. In DNA form, the CDR3 reads TGTGCCACCAGCAGAGGAGGGGGTAAGGACACTGAAGCTTTCTTT.

This rearrangement joins TRBV9 to TRBJ2-1; tentative D call: TRBD1 (6 bases). V dropped 1 base and J dropped 5 bases, with 13 bases sitting between them. The germline V gene encodes CDR1 SGDLS and CDR2 YYNGEE. The CDR3 spans 15 residues. The CDR3 DNA reads as TGTGCCAGCAGCGTAACAGGGTCACTAAACAATGAGCAGTTCTTC. Amino acid sequence: CASSVTGSLNNEQFF. The entire variable domain, with the rest obtained from reference TRBV9 and TRBJ2-1, is as follows: DSGVTQTPKHLITATGQRVTLRCSPRSGDLSVYWYQQSLDQGLQFLIQYYNGEERAKGNILERFSAQQFPDLHSELNLSSLELGDSALYFCASSVTGSLNNEQFFGPGTRLTVL.

The chain uses TRBV4-2 and TRBJ2-2, with TRBD2 matching over 10 bases. Germline CDR1 LGHNA, CDR2 YNFKEQ. The V and J ends lost 1 base and 5 bases, in that order; junction bases with no gene match: 7. This CDR3 is built from 17 residues. CDR3 region: CASSQAVLAGATGELFF. The CDR3 nucleotides read TGTGCCAGCAGCCAAGCTGTTCTAGCGGGAGCTACCGGGGAGCTGTTTTTT.

The chain combines TRBV6-5 with TRBJ2-7, with 13 bases fitting TRBD2. There are 15 residues in the CDR3. J gave up 3 bases and V 4 bases, and 3 bases lay outside the gene matches. The germline gives CDR1 MNHEY, CDR2 SVGAGI. This CDR3 is CASSSRTSGGYEQYF. The CDR3 bases are TGTGCCAGCAGTTCCAGGACTAGCGGGGGCTACGAGCAGTACTTC.

The J gene is TRBJ2-3, the V gene TRBV5-1; perhaps TRBD2 as D (5 bases). The CDR3 has 16 residues. Germline V gene data show CDR1 as SGHRS and CDR2 as YFSETQ. With 1 base removed from V and 0 bases from J, the gap between germline ends came to 12 bases. The CDR3 nucleotides read TGCGCCAGCAGCTTGCGGCGGACTTCTAGCACAGATACGCAGTATTTT. Encoded protein: CASSLRRTSSTDTQYF. Complete variable domain (other parts from reference TRBV5-1 and TRBJ2-3): KAGVTQTPRYLIKTRGQQVTLSCSPISGHRSVSWYQQTPGQGLQFLFEYFSETQRNKGNFPGRFSGRQFSNSRSEMNVSTLELGDSALYLCASSLRRTSSTDTQYFGPGTRLTVL.

The chain joins TRBV6-5 to TRBJ2-5, with D perhaps TRBD1 (6 bases). Trimming left V 6 bases short and J 5 bases short, with 16 bases between. The CDR3 contains 14 residues. CDR1 is MNHEY, CDR2 SVGAGI, per germline. The CDR3 protein is CASRYQGGSETQYF. Written as DNA, the CDR3 is TGTGCCAGCAGATACCAAGGGGGATCGGAGACCCAGTACTTC.

The chain links TRBV5-8 to TRBJ2-5; the D is unclear. Germline V gene sequence: CDR1 SGHTS, CDR2 YDEGEE. Trimming pared 7 bases from V and 11 bases from J, leaving 9 bases between. The CDR3 length is 9 residues. The CDR3 bases are TGTGCCAGCGGATCGGAGCAGTACTTC. It is translated as CASGSEQYF.